A single T cell receptor (beta chain) is shown here with its context. This clone showed up just once. The clone's antigen remains unknown. Base qualities are not recorded, but no much larger clone differs from it by a single base. The donors were melanoma patients. Libraries were constructed by the immunoSEQ multiplex PCR assay. The source is immuneACCESS, and TCRdb retained only in-frame sequences with V and J called. Part of the clones is not carried over; for the studies checked, unresolved V genes explain less than half of this, and the remainder is unexplained. The sample has fewer than 11,000 clones on record, over 65% of them singletons. Approximately 21% of the sample comes from the top ten. This record comes from a study of CD4+ T cells in melanoma (dated 2022 in TCRdb). With regard to the full study: Neoantigen-specific CD4+ T cells in human melanoma were what the study investigated. Study-wide findings and limitations: Neoantigen-specific CD4+ T cells in melanoma were reported to have a range of differentiation states. The report described a correlation between neoantigen-specific CD4+ T cells and the function of CD8+ T cells, macrophages and B cells.

V loses 2 bases of germline sequence and J loses 7 bases, and the interval between the two ends is 21 bases. According to the germline V gene, CDR1 reads MNHNS and CDR2 reads SASEGT. The CDR3 starts with the cysteine, ends with the phenylalanine, and has 16 residues. The kept DNA is CDR3 alone, 48 bases in frame from the first base. The sample taken for sequencing was cells from a culture (not recorded whether cultured in vitro). The sequence links TRBV6-1 to TRBJ2-7; a weak D assignment points to TRBD2 (5 bases agree). This TCR was recovered from a human donor with melanoma. The CDR3 region has the sequence CASSESNRGIVREQYF. The DNA sequence is as follows: TGTGCCAGCAGTGAAAGTAATCGGGGTATTGTTCGGGAGCAGTACTTC.